These 17 T cell receptor beta chains originate from one sample sequenced in a study of cytomegalovirus exposure and HLA in healthy donors (dated by TCRdb to about 2017). Library method: the immunoSEQ multiplex PCR assay. The multiplex PCR relied on a mix of 60 forward primers for TCR Vbeta segments and 13 reverse primers for TCR Jbeta segments. Held by TCRdb, this immuneACCESS table contains in-frame sequences only and omits some clones. Under half of the omission traces to an unresolved V gene where checked; the cause of the rest is unknown. In all, the sample holds about 180,000 clones, and around 84% of those were seen once. The top ten hold 1.2% of the sample. Specimen: PBMCs. These receptors came from a girl aged 2-9 years in good health and CMV-seropositive.

The V call is TRBV6-5, the J call TRBJ1-6, with 8 positions matching TRBD1. With 6 bases clipped from V and 8 bases from J, the junction kept 6 bases outside the gene matches. The CDR3 has 14 residues. Germline CDR1 reads MNHEY; CDR2 reads SVGAGI. The CDR3 loop reads CASRLQGDHSPLHF. The CDR3 DNA is TGTGCCAGCAGACTACAGGGGGATCATTCACCCCTCCACTTT.

V gene TRBV6-1 combines with J gene TRBJ1-1, with D possibly TRBD1 on 5 matching bases. Germline loops: CDR1 MNHNS, CDR2 SASEGT. V lost 10 bases and J 4 bases, leaving 19 bases between the germline ends. This CDR3 contains 14 residues. The CDR3 bases are TGTGCCACCCGGACAAGTCCTAAGGGCACTGAAGCTTTCTTT. This codes for CATRTSPKGTEAFF.

The chain joins TRBV28 to TRBJ2-1; 8 bases align to TRBD1. CDR1 is MDHEN, CDR2 SYDVKM, per germline. This CDR3 contains 15 residues. The trim removed 3 bases at V and 6 bases at J, leaving 7 bases unmatched. The CDR3 is CASSLRAGGRNEQFF. The CDR3 DNA reads TGTGCCAGCAGTTTGAGGGCAGGGGGCCGCAATGAGCAGTTCTTC.

The CDR3 DNA follows: TGTGCCAGCAAAATCCGGGAGGCGGGGTTTGAGCAGTTCTTC. Amino acid sequence: CASKIREAGFEQFF. The chain couples TRBV27 to TRBJ2-1, with 7 positions matching TRBD2. V gave up 7 bases and J gave up 9 bases; unmatched junction bases: 12. The germline gives CDR1 MNHEY, CDR2 SMNVEV (reference sequence). This CDR3 is built from 14 residues.

The rearrangement uses TRBV12-5 and TRBJ2-1, with TRBD2 identical over 13 bases. There are 17 residues in the CDR3. Germline-derived CDR1 and CDR2 are LGHNT and FRNRAP. V dropped 4 bases and J dropped 2; count of bases not matched to a gene: 5. CDR3: CASGSTSGRLAYNEQFF. The CDR3 DNA reads as TGTGCTAGTGGTTCGACTAGCGGGAGGCTTGCCTACAATGAGCAGTTCTTC.

The rearrangement links TRBV30 to TRBJ1-1, with a tentative D call TRBD1 (5 bases). Trimming removed 0 bases from V and 7 bases from J, with 15 bases in between. The germline V gene encodes CDR1 GTSNPN and CDR2 SVGIG (reference sequence). The CDR3 is 14 residues long. The CDR3 loop reads CAWSVIVGGGEAFF. DNA for the CDR3: TGTGCCTGGAGTGTAATCGTCGGGGGGGGTGAAGCTTTCTTT.

The chain's CDR3 is CASSEGIPGLAGPNEQFF. The DNA of the CDR3 is TGTGCCAGCAGTGAAGGAATACCGGGACTAGCGGGTCCCAATGAGCAGTTCTTC. The chain recombines TRBV2 with TRBJ2-1; 12 bases map to TRBD2. The germline V gene encodes CDR1 SNHLY and CDR2 FYNNEI. J gave up 6 bases and V 1 base, and 10 bases lay outside the gene matches. The CDR3 has 18 residues.

This clone was seen just once. Additional DNA sequences in this sample encode the identical CDR3. The CDR3, as DNA: TGTGCCAGCAGTTCCGGGAGCTCCTACAATGAGCAGTTCTTC. Translating gives CASSSGSSYNEQFF. V and J are TRBV6-5 and TRBJ2-1; TRBD2 might be the D (6 bases). Germline CDR1 reads MNHEY; CDR2 reads SVGAGI. Trimming removed 4 bases from V and 0 bases from J, with 7 bases in between. This CDR3 is 14 amino acids long.

This clone has only one observation. J is TRBJ2-1 and V is TRBV11-2; 10 nucleotides agree with TRBD2. Germline-derived CDR1 and CDR2 are SGHAT and FQNNGV. The CDR3 totals 16 residues. V lost 5 bases and J lost 12; bases outside the gene matches: 16. Here the CDR3 reads CASSPPSSGSLLGQFF. In DNA, the CDR3 is TGTGCCAGCAGCCCACCCTCTAGCGGGAGTCTATTAGGGCAGTTCTTC.

This chain uses TRBV19 with TRBJ2-1; the D gene is possibly TRBD2 (6 bases). The V and J ends lost 4 bases and 10 bases respectively, with 11 bases between them. CDR3 length: 12 amino acids. Per germline, CDR1 LNHDA and CDR2 SQIVND (reference sequence). The DNA for the CDR3 is TGTGCCAGTAGTAAGCGGGCATTGGAGCAGTTCTTC. It translates to CASSKRALEQFF.

The chain joins TRBV7-3 to TRBJ2-3; TRBD2 aligns across 16 bases. This CDR3 spans 16 amino acids. Germline CDR1 SGHTA, CDR2 FQGTGA. With V trimmed by 4 bases and J by 6 bases, 4 bases remained unmatched. This CDR3 is CASSWGLAGGVDTQYF. Written as DNA, the CDR3 is TGTGCCAGCAGCTGGGGACTAGCGGGGGGGGTGGATACGCAGTATTTT.

This clone was seen just once. This sequence joins TRBV6-5 and TRBJ2-1; 8 nucleotides align to TRBD1. The germline CDR1 and CDR2 sequences are MNHEY and SVGAGI. This CDR3 has 12 amino acids. V was pared by 2 bases and J by 10 bases, with 1 base of the junction left unmatched. Here the CDR3 DNA reads TGTGCCAGCAGTTACGGGACAGGCGAGCAGTTCTTC. Translation gives CASSYGTGEQFF.

The chain recombines TRBV14 with TRBJ2-7; D not certain. The CDR3 is 16 amino acids. The V gene lost 0 bases and the J gene lost 0 bases, with 12 bases spanning the gap. Germline V gives CDR1 SGHDN, CDR2 FVKESK. CDR3 sequence (DNA): TGTGCCAGCAGCCAAGATGCAGGTGTGAGCTCCTACGAGCAGTACTTC. Amino acid sequence: CASSQDAGVSSYEQYF.

The V gene is TRBV5-1, the J gene TRBJ1-1, with D unclear. Germline CDR1 is SGHRS and CDR2 is YFSETQ. V gave up 0 bases and J gave up 3 bases, with 6 bases separating them. This CDR3 has 13 amino acids. CDR3 nucleotides: TGCGCCAGCAGCTTGGCCGGGGACACTGAAGCTTTCTTT. It encodes CASSLAGDTEAFF.

This clone turned up a few times. The V gene is TRBV6-1, the J gene TRBJ1-1; 7 bases are shared with TRBD1. V lost 5 bases to trimming and J lost 1 base; unmatched junction nucleotides: 7. The CDR3 is made up of 15 amino acids. In germline, CDR1 is MNHNS, CDR2 SASEGT. The CDR3, as DNA: TGTGCCAGCAGTCCAGACAGGGCGGGGAACACTGAAGCTTTCTTT. Translation gives CASSPDRAGNTEAFF.

The chain employs TRBV2 and TRBJ2-7, with 13 bases lining up with TRBD2. Germline CDR1 and CDR2: SNHLY and FYNNEI. The CDR3 has 17 residues. Trimming took 1 base from V and 5 from J; bases not matched to a gene: 8. The CDR3 nucleotides read TGTGCCAGCAGTGAAGATCGCGAACTAGCGGGAGGGGACGAGCAGTACTTC. Residues: CASSEDRELAGGDEQYF.

This clone was found a few times. Other nucleotide sequences from this sample produce the same CDR3. The genes are TRBV5-1 and TRBJ2-7; TRBD1 is a possible D gene (5 bases). This CDR3 is 13 amino acids long. Germline CDR1 is SGHRS and CDR2 is YFSETQ. Between the trimmed V and J ends, which lost 0 bases and 3 bases, there was a span of 7 bases. The CDR3 spells CASSLGQLYEQYF. Written as DNA, the CDR3 is TGCGCCAGCAGCTTGGGACAGCTCTACGAGCAGTACTTC.